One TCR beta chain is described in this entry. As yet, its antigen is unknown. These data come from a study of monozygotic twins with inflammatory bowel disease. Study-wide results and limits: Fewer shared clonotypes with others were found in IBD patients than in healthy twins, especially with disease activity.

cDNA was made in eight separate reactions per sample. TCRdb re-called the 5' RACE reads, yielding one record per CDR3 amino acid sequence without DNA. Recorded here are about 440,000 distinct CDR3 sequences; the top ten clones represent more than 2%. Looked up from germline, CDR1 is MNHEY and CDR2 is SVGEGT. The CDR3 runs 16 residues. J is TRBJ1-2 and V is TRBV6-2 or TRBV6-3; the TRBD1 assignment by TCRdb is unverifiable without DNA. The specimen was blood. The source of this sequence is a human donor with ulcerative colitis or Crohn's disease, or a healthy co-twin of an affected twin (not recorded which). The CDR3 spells CASSPPGTRSNYGYTF.